What follows is one T cell receptor beta chain and its context. V was clipped by 2 bases and J by 3 bases, with 17 bases between them. The CDR3 length is 17 residues. This sample is drawn from a study of shared clonotypes between healthy human individuals. Study information: The people who gave samples were two women and a few men aged 18 to 49.

The study ran the assay at deep level. TCRdb's copy holds only in-frame clones and misses some; the assay was immunoSEQ multiplex PCR. The sample has a few hundred thousand clones, less than 98% seen once. The source of this sequence is a woman aged 25 to 45 in good health. The sequenced sample consisted of naive CD4+ T cells sorted from blood. Specified subset: CD45RA+ positively selected. The chain employs TRBV23-1 and TRBJ1-3; no clear D. TRBV23-1 falls under the ORF class, with uncertain function. CDR3 nucleotide sequence: TGCGCCAGCAGTCAAAACTCCAACAAATTCTGTGGAAACACCATATATTTT. Its protein product is CASSQNSNKFCGNTIYF.